This T cell receptor (beta chain) was observed in a study of response to subunit inactivated influenza vaccine. Overall study findings and caveats: Authors suggested each seasonal flu vaccination may recruit only limited numbers of new T cells.

In regard to this clonotype: Its antigen is not identified.

Germline CDR1 reads MNHEY; CDR2 reads SVGEGT. This CDR3 is 12 amino acids long. Trimming left V 6 bases short and J 6 bases short, with 12 bases between. TCRdb called the RT-PCR reads again in MiXCR, with one record for every CDR3 protein. The sample holds 500,000 to 600,000 distinct CDR3 sequences; roughly 10% are singletons and the top ten take approximately 9.9%. In addition, the sample was reused for a study of T cells expressing NK-cell markers. That source reports: Making the TCR beta cDNA relied on 5'RACE template switching with UMIs. According to the study, TCR beta repertoires originated from sorted CD3+CD56+NKG2C+, CD3+CD56+NKG2C- and CD3+CD56-NKG2C+ T cells.

This receptor was taken from a man between 45 and 60 years old who received an inactivated influenza vaccine. This chain connects TRBV6-2 or TRBV6-3 to TRBJ2-7, with D uncertain. The sequences come from PBMCs from blood, collected on the day of vaccination. The CDR3 protein is CASRKGFFEQYF. Here the CDR3 DNA reads TGTGCCAGCAGGAAGGGATTTTTCGAGCAGTACTTC.